This TCR beta chain was retrieved from a study of response to subunit inactivated influenza vaccine (dated 2018 in TCRdb). For the study in its entirety: To follow how T cells responded to a trivalent subunit inactivated influenza vaccine, the researchers relied on deep quantitative profiling of the T cell receptor repertoire. The paper's findings and limits, for the study overall: It was suggested by the authors that each seasonal influenza vaccination may recruit only a limited number of new T cells.

Libraries were made using RT-PCR. The reads were generated on an Illumina HiSeq 2500. TCRdb reran the public reads through fastp at Q25 and MiXCR, keeping productive beta chains. Merged by CDR3 protein, the rows form single entries marked with the most common genes and DNA. Within this sample are 500,000 to 550,000 distinct CDR3 sequences, with approximately 7.3% of them counted one time only. Under 15% of the sample is in the top ten clones. Of note for this clonotype: The antigen this receptor binds is unknown. One junction end does not reproduce the germline sequence, and a read error may be involved.

Reading from cysteine to phenylalanine, the CDR3 counts 8 amino acids. Of the read, only the CDR3 DNA is kept; its 24 bases are in frame from base 1. CDR1 and CDR2 are read off the germline V gene as SQVTM and ANQGSEA. The receptor's source is a man in his fifties or sixties who received an inactivated influenza vaccine. Donor details come from another sample of the same person, matched by shared clones. Here the sequenced sample was PBMCs from blood, taken roughly 24 months after vaccination. This chain joins TRBV29-1 to TRBJ2-7; TRBD2 might be the D gene, on 5 matching bases. The bases are TGCAGCGTTGAAACCGGGGACTTC. The resulting protein is CSVETGDF.